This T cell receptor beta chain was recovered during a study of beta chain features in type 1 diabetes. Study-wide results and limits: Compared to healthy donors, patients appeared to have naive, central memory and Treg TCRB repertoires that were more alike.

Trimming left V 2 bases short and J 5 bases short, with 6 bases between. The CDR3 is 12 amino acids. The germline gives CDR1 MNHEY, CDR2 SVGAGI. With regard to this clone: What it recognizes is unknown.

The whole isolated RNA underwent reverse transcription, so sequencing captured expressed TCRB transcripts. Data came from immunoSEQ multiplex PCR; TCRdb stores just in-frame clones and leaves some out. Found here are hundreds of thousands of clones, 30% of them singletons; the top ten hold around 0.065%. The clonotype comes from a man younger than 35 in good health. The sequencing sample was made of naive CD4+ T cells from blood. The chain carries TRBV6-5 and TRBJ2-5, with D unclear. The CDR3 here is CASSYVGETQYF. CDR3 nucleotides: TGTGCCAGCAGTTACGTTGGGGAGACCCAGTACTTC.